Detailed here is one T cell receptor (beta chain). Its target is unknown. Time point defined: pretreatment peripheral blood. Per patient, between 1 and 8 samples were collected at pretreatment and on-treatment time points. Profiling relied on immunoSEQ multiplex PCR, and the TCRdb table lists in-frame clones only, not all of them. The data show roughly 51,000 clones, about four fifths seen once. CDR3 size: 13 residues. Germline V gives CDR1 LNHDA, CDR2 SQIVND (reference sequence). V lost 5 bases to trimming and J lost 5 bases, with 13 bases between them. These data belong to a study of PD-L1 blockade in urothelial cancer. About the research overall: Blood analysis was done at 3 weeks (second dose) and 6 weeks after treatment began.

Notes on the study in general: Durable benefit was linked to greater 3-week expansion of tumor-associated blood clones.

The source material was PBMCs, sampled around atezolizumab (anti-PD-L1) treatment. The rearrangement links TRBV19 to TRBJ2-7, with D perhaps TRBD1 (6 bases). The sequence came from a man in his sixties or seventies with urothelial cancer. CDR3 region: CASSVFRGDEQYF. The CDR3 DNA reads as TGTGCCAGTAGTGTCTTCAGGGGCGACGAGCAGTACTTC.